The 27 T cell receptor beta chains listed next were all sequenced from one sample in a study of OX40 agonist ivuxolimab in advanced cancers. Produced via immunoSEQ multiplex PCR; TCRdb's table is partial and in-frame only. This table has roughly 43,000 clones, 88% appearing once. The sample here was CD4+ or CD8+ T cells sorted from blood, taken in a trial of the OX40 agonist ivuxolimab. All receptors come from an adult with an advanced solid tumor such as melanoma, head and neck, liver or kidney cancer.

The chain links TRBV19 to TRBJ2-7, with TRBD2 matching over 8 bases. CDR1 and CDR2 (germline): LNHDA, SQIVND (reference sequence). The CDR3 has 16 residues. V lost 1 base and J lost 5; bases outside the gene matches: 10. CDR3 nucleotide sequence: TGTGCCAGTAGTATAGGGTTCGGACTAGCAGAAGACGAGCAGTACTTC. This encodes CASSIGFGLAEDEQYF.

V and J are TRBV4-1 and TRBJ2-1; 9 bases line up with TRBD2. The CDR3 has 17 residues. The junction had 15 bases not matched to a gene; V was cut back by 3 bases and J by 9 bases. Germline CDR1 is MGHRA and CDR2 is YSYEKL. For the CDR3, the DNA is TGCGCCAGCAGCCAGTACACCGGGACTAGCCTATCAGGTGAGCAGTTCTTC. The encoded protein is CASSQYTGTSLSGEQFF.

This chain links TRBV6-6 with TRBJ2-7, with 9 bases matching TRBD1. Germline CDR1 and CDR2: MNHNY and SVGAGI (reference sequence). This CDR3 contains 14 residues. The ends lost 2 bases at V and 6 bases at J; junction bases unmatched: 5. CDR3 amino acids: CASSYRGQGGEQYF. CDR3 bases: TGTGCCAGCAGTTACAGGGGACAGGGAGGCGAGCAGTACTTC.

V is TRBV19 and J is TRBJ2-5, with 12 bases lining up with TRBD1. This CDR3 has 15 residues. Trimming took 5 bases from V and 5 from J; bases not matched to a gene: 6. Looked up from germline, CDR1 is LNHDA and CDR2 is SQIVND (reference sequence). In DNA, the CDR3 is TGTGCCAGTAGTGCCGGGACAGGGGGCTTGGAGACCCAGTACTTC. Its translation: CASSAGTGGLETQYF.

This clone was picked up one time. V gene TRBV6-1 combines with J gene TRBJ2-7; maybe TRBD1 (7 bases). The V end was cut by 6 bases, the J end by 3 bases, with 15 bases between. Germline V gives CDR1 MNHNS, CDR2 SASEGT. The CDR3 has 14 amino acids. CDR3 coding DNA: TGTGCCAGCAGCCAGGGGGGCTGGGACTACGAGCAGTACTTC. It translates to CASSQGGWDYEQYF.

The gene calls are TRBV4-2 and TRBJ1-2; 7 bases fit TRBD1. Germline V gene data show CDR1 as LGHNA and CDR2 as YNFKEQ. This CDR3 region has 14 residues. The V and J ends lost 10 bases and 7 bases, in that order; junction bases with no gene match: 15. CDR3 DNA: TGTGCCATCACCAGAACCCCAGACAGGGCTGGCTACACCTTC. It encodes CAITRTPDRAGYTF.

The J gene is TRBJ2-7, the V gene TRBV6-5; 9 bases are shared with TRBD1. The CDR3 has 13 amino acids. V trimming: 2 bases; J trimming: 11 bases; junction bases outside the gene matches: 7. CDR1 MNHEY and CDR2 SVGAGI come from the germline V gene. The CDR3 bases are TGTGCCAGCAGTTACGCGGTAGGACAGGGGAAGTACTTC. This codes for CASSYAVGQGKYF.

This sequence joins TRBV7-9 and TRBJ2-7; D gene ambiguous. The CDR3 has 14 amino acids. V lost 1 base to trimming and J lost 4 bases, with 11 bases between them. CDR1 and CDR2 (germline): SEHNR, FQNEAQ (reference sequence). The CDR3 region has the DNA TGTGCCAGCAGCTTAGTTGGGCAGCAGTACGAGCAGTACTTC. The encoded protein is CASSLVGQQYEQYF. Based on the CDR3 plus reference TRBV7-9 and TRBJ2-7, the full variable domain is DTGVSQNPRHKITKRGQNVTFRCDPISEHNRLYWYRQTLGQGPEFLTYFQNEAQLEKSRLLSDRFSAERPKGSFSTLEIQRTEQGDSAMYLCASSLVGQQYEQYFGPGTRLTVT.

This clone was seen only a few times. This sequence joins TRBV6-6 and TRBJ2-7; D is uncertain. Between the trimmed V and J ends, which lost 8 bases and 0 bases, there was a span of 11 bases. The CDR3 has 13 amino acids. The germline CDR1 and CDR2 sequences are MNHNY and SVGAGI (reference sequence). CDR3 amino acids: CASRLPSSYEQYF. The CDR3 DNA is TGTGCCAGCCGTTTACCGAGCTCCTACGAGCAGTACTTC.

This clone was counted a single time. V is TRBV29-1 and J is TRBJ2-7; weak D call: TRBD2 (6 bases). The germline CDR1 and CDR2 sequences are SQVTM and ANQGSEA. CDR3 length: 13 residues. Trimming left V 7 bases short and J 3 bases short, with 16 bases between. This CDR3 reads CSGRDGGSYEQYF. In DNA, the CDR3 is TGCAGCGGACGAGACGGGGGAAGCTACGAGCAGTACTTC.

The chain uses TRBV7-6 and TRBJ1-2; a possible D gene is TRBD1 (5 bases). The germline gives CDR1 SGHVS, CDR2 FNYEAQ. The CDR3 sequence is 14 residues long. The V and J ends lost 4 bases and 4 bases respectively, with 13 bases between them. The CDR3 is CASSSGTAGYGYTF. The CDR3 nucleotides read TGTGCCAGCAGCTCAGGGACCGCAGGCTATGGCTACACCTTC.

This clone turned up a few times. V usage is TRBV7-2 and J usage is TRBJ2-1; weak D call: TRBD2 (6 bases). The CDR3 has 13 amino acids. Trimming took off 2 bases at V and 10 bases at J, with 12 bases between the two ends. Germline CDR1 SGHTA, CDR2 FQGNSA. Here the CDR3 reads CASSLFPTREQFF. CDR3 DNA sequence: TGTGCCAGCAGCTTATTTCCGACTAGAGAGCAGTTCTTC.

The rearrangement links TRBV28 to TRBJ1-6; tentatively, D is TRBD1 (6 bases). V dropped 2 bases and J dropped 0 bases, with 8 bases sitting between them. Germline CDR1 and CDR2: MDHEN and SYDVKM. The CDR3 length is 16 residues. CDR3 sequence reads: CASSLRGGSYNSPLHF. CDR3 coding DNA: TGTGCCAGCAGTTTAAGGGGGGGCTCCTATAATTCACCCCTCCACTTT.

V and J are TRBV5-6 and TRBJ2-5, with D possibly TRBD1 on 5 matching bases. The CDR3 is 15 residues long. V was clipped by 4 bases and J by 2 bases, with 15 bases between them. Germline values: CDR1 SGHDT, CDR2 YYEEEE. The CDR3 DNA reads as TGTGCCAGCAGCGTAGGACAACCCTGGCAAGAGACCCAGTACTTC. Its translation: CASSVGQPWQETQYF. Together with reference TRBV5-6 and TRBJ2-5, the CDR3 gives the full variable domain: DAGVTQSPTHLIKTRGQQVTLRCSPKSGHDTVSWYQQALGQGPQFIFQYYEEEERQRGNFPDRFSGHQFPNYSSELNVNALLLGDSALYLCASSVGQPWQETQYFGPGTRLLVL.

The chain is built from TRBV6-6 and TRBJ2-7, with 7 bases that match TRBD1. Germline-derived CDR1 and CDR2 are MNHNY and SVGAGI (reference sequence). This CDR3 contains 12 residues. J gave up 7 bases and V 6 bases, and 6 bases lay outside the gene matches. CDR3 sequence: CASSQGVEEQYF. CDR3 DNA: TGTGCCAGCAGCCAGGGGGTCGAGGAGCAGTACTTC.

The chain recombines TRBV13 with TRBJ2-3; D may correspond to TRBD1 or TRBD2 (5 bases each). CDR3 length: 15 amino acids. The germline V gene encodes CDR1 PRHDT and CDR2 FYEKMQ (reference sequence). V lost 0 bases to trimming and J lost 10 bases, with 17 bases between them. CDR3 amino acids: CASSLGNSQLGAQYF. In nucleotides, the CDR3 is TGTGCCAGCAGCTTAGGTAATTCGCAGTTGGGGGCGCAGTATTTT.

This rearrangement joins TRBV7-2 to TRBJ1-2; TRBD1 matches at 10 bases. Germline CDR1 is SGHTA and CDR2 is FQGNSA. The CDR3 sequence is 14 residues long. Trimming removed 4 bases from V and 6 bases from J; junction bases left unmatched: 5. The CDR3: CASSSGQGSHGYTF. The CDR3 bases are TGTGCCAGCAGCTCGGGACAGGGGTCACATGGCTACACCTTC.

The rearrangement links TRBV30 to TRBJ1-5; D gene uncertain. The CDR3 loop spans 12 amino acids. With 0 bases removed from V and 5 bases from J, the gap between germline ends came to 5 bases. Germline CDR1 GTSNPN, CDR2 SVGIG (reference sequence). The CDR3 sequence is CAWSVNYQPQHF. For the CDR3, the DNA is TGTGCCTGGAGTGTTAATTATCAGCCCCAGCATTTT. Filled out from reference TRBV30 and TRBJ1-5, the complete variable domain reads SQTIHQWPATLVQPVGSPLSLECTVEGTSNPNLYWYRQAAGRGLQLLFYSVGIGQISSEVPQNLSASRPQDRQFILSSKKLLLSDSGFYLCAWSVNYQPQHFGDGTRLSIL.

This rearrangement joins TRBV11-3 to TRBJ2-3, with 9 bases matching TRBD1. Germline V gives CDR1 SGHNT, CDR2 YENEEA. V was clipped by 4 bases and J by 3 bases; unmatched bases: 8. This CDR3 spans 16 amino acids. The CDR3 spells CASSSNWDRVTDTQYF. Written as DNA, the CDR3 is TGTGCCAGCAGCTCGAACTGGGACAGGGTAACAGATACGCAGTATTTT.

The V and J genes are TRBV2 and TRBJ1-2; D not resolved. Trimming removed 1 base from V and 8 bases from J, with 14 bases in between. From germline, CDR1 is SNHLY and CDR2 FYNNEI. This CDR3 comprises 14 residues. CDR3 nucleotide sequence: TGTGCCAGCAGTGAAGTAAGCAGGATGGGGGGCTACACCTTC. Protein sequence: CASSEVSRMGGYTF.

The CDR3 DNA follows: TGTGCCAGTAGTCCACACAGAAAGTCGAGCTCCTACAATGAGCAGTTCTTC. Residues: CASSPHRKSSSYNEQFF. The chain couples TRBV19 to TRBJ2-1; D is unresolved. The CDR3 has 17 residues. Per germline, CDR1 LNHDA and CDR2 SQIVND (reference sequence). Deletions cut 5 bases from V and 0 bases from J, with 17 bases between.

The rearrangement links TRBV5-4 to TRBJ1-2, with 11 nucleotides matching TRBD1. After removal of 2 bases from V and 5 bases from J, the junction contained 5 bases not matched to a gene. The CDR3 length is 15 residues. Germline V CDR1 and CDR2: SGHNT, YYREEE (reference sequence). The CDR3 reads CASSLAGTGGYGYTF. The CDR3 DNA sequence: TGTGCCAGCAGCTTAGCCGGGACAGGGGGGTATGGCTACACCTTC.

V usage is TRBV5-4 and J usage is TRBJ2-2; D is possibly TRBD2 (5 bases). The V gene lost 0 bases and the J gene lost 2 bases, with 11 bases spanning the gap. This CDR3 has 16 amino acids. CDR1 SGHNT and CDR2 YYREEE come from the germline V gene (reference sequence). The CDR3: CASSLGGIVNTGELFF. The CDR3 DNA follows: TGTGCCAGCAGCTTGGGAGGGATCGTCAACACCGGGGAGCTGTTTTTT.

The chain links TRBV6-6 to TRBJ1-1, with TRBD1 matching over 10 bases. After removal of 8 bases from V and 4 bases from J, the junction contained 7 bases not matched to a gene. CDR3 length: 14 amino acids. Germline assignment: CDR1 MNHNY and CDR2 SVGAGI (reference sequence). The CDR3, as DNA: TGTGCCAGCGGAGACAGGGGGCACGGCACTGAAGCTTTCTTT. It specifies CASGDRGHGTEAFF.

The chain couples TRBV27 to TRBJ1-2; 12 bases map to TRBD1. V dropped 0 bases and J dropped 2; count of bases not matched to a gene: 4. This CDR3 contains 17 residues. From germline, CDR1 is MNHEY and CDR2 SMNVEV (reference sequence). The CDR3 is CASSLSEGQGANYGYTF. The CDR3 bases are TGTGCCAGCAGTTTATCAGAGGGACAGGGGGCAAACTATGGCTACACCTTC.

The chain uses TRBV7-9 and TRBJ2-1, with TRBD2 matching 13 bases. J was trimmed by 9 bases and V by 5 bases; bases with no gene match: 7. This CDR3 has 15 residues. CDR1 and CDR2 (germline): SEHNR, FQNEAQ (reference sequence). The CDR3 loop is CASSPRTSGSGEQFF. The CDR3 DNA follows: TGTGCCAGCAGCCCCAGGACTAGCGGGAGCGGTGAGCAGTTCTTC.

The genes are TRBV29-1 and TRBJ1-2; 7 bases fit TRBD1. The germline V gene has CDR1 SQVTM and CDR2 ANQGSEA. The trim removed 6 bases at V and 1 base at J, leaving 5 bases unmatched. This CDR3 is 13 amino acids long. The CDR3 coding sequence is TGCAGCGTCCGGACAGGCTTTAACTATGGCTACACCTTC. It yields the protein CSVRTGFNYGYTF.